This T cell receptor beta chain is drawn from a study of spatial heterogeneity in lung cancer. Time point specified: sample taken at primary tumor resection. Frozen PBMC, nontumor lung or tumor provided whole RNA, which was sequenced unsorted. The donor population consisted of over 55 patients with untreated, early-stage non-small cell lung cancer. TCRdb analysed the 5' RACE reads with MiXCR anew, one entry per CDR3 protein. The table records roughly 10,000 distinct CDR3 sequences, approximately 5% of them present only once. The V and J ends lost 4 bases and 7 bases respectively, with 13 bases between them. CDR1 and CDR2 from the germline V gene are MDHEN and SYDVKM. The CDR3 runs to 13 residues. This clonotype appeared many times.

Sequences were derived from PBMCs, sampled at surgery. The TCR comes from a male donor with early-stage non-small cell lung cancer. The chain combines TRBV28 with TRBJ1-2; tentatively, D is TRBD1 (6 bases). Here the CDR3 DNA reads TGTGCCAGCAGTTCGGGACACCGGTTTGGCTACACCTTC. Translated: CASSSGHRFGYTF.